A single T cell receptor (beta chain) is shown here with its context. The sample comes from a study of blood T cell repertoires in COVID-19. Study-level background: The origin of the acute and convalescent COVID-19 samples was the United States, Italy and Spain. In each case, the material was cDNA or gDNA derived from T cells, B-cell-depleted T cells, or PBMCs.

The junction had 2 bases not matched to a gene; V was cut back by 6 bases and J by 3 bases. Germline values: CDR1 MNHNY, CDR2 SVGAGI (reference sequence). The length of the CDR3 is 14 residues. TCRdb's copy holds only in-frame clones and misses some; the assay was immunoSEQ multiplex PCR. This table holds hundreds of thousands of clones, about 85% found once. The specimen sequenced was peripheral blood. The origin of this receptor is a human donor in a cohort sampled during active COVID-19. The chain links TRBV6-6 to TRBJ2-1; 10 positions agree with TRBD2. This chain's CDR3 is CASRGLADYNEQFF. As DNA, the CDR3 is TGTGCCAGCAGAGGACTAGCGGACTACAATGAGCAGTTCTTC.